Ten or more counts support the clone carrying this TCR beta chain. Mismatch with germline at one junction end may stem from a read error. These data come from a study of T cells in Graves' hyperthyroidism and ophthalmopathy. CDR3 length: 15 residues. The germline V gene has CDR1 MNHNS and CDR2 SASEGT. PBMCs were derived from about 10 ml fresh peripheral blood. Amplified TCR beta CDR3 regions came from RNA transcripts. HTBI primers were the set used in a first-round RT-PCR of the TCR CDR3. MiXCR, run by TCRdb on the multiplex PCR reads, gives a single entry per CDR3 protein. Among approximately 590,000 distinct CDR3 sequences listed, less than 20% were seen once.

The gene calls are TRBV6-1 and TRBJ2-7, with 10 bases identical to TRBD2. What was sequenced was blood. The sequence derives from a woman in her 30s with Graves' hyperthyroidism. The CDR3 spells CASSKAGGATYEQYF. The CDR3 DNA follows: TGTGCCAGCAGTAAAGCGGGAGGGGCCACCTACGAGCAGTACTTC.